One sample yielded the 17 T cell receptor beta chains listed below, sequenced in a study of T-cell memory formation after mild COVID-19. TCRdb used MiXCR to reprocess the 5' RACE reads, holding one entry per CDR3 protein. The table records about 390,000 distinct CDR3 sequences, around 20% of them present only once. The specimen was PBMCs or a T cell subset sorted from them (not recorded which). Receptor source: an adult woman who had mild COVID-19 (a few samples of this study predate the infection). Cell type and time point are not known.

Note on this clonotype: The CDR3 end shows no conserved phenylalanine or tryptophan, and so a read error is likely. No DNA is shown, since the ends of the CDR3 on it are uncertain; the CDR3 is the one TCRdb lists. The chain has TRBV3-1 and TRBJ2-7; the table calls TRBD1, which could not be checked here. The CDR3 length is 11 residues, termini included. Germline V gene lookup returns CDR1 LGHDT and CDR2 YNNKEL (reference sequence). The CDR3 sequence is CASSQEDSAGP.

This clonotype has more than one count but fewer than ten. The chain recombines TRBV12-3 or TRBV12-4 with TRBJ2-5; TRBD1 might be the D (7 bases). Trimming pared 3 bases from V and 5 bases from J, leaving 13 bases between. The CDR3 is 14 amino acids. CDR3 coding DNA: TGTGCCAGCAGTTTCCGGAGGGGGCGGGAGACCCAGTACTTC. The encoded protein is CASSFRRGRETQYF.

This chain uses TRBV7-9 with TRBJ2-1, with 7 positions matching TRBD2. This CDR3 is 14 amino acids long. Germline assignment: CDR1 SEHNR and CDR2 FQNEAQ (reference sequence). Trimming removed 4 bases from V and 6 bases from J; junction bases left unmatched: 6. The CDR3 bases are TGTGCCAGCAGCTCCATTACTAGCGCCAATGAGCAGTTCTTC. Its protein product is CASSSITSANEQFF.

This clonotype was observed a handful of times. The chain combines TRBV7-9 with TRBJ1-1; D is unclear. The CDR3 has 16 amino acids. V was clipped by 4 bases and J by 2 bases, with 17 bases between them. The V gene's germline CDR1 is SEHNR and CDR2 FQNEAQ (reference sequence). CDR3 loop: CASSSTDGTPNTEAFF. The CDR3 nucleotides read TGTGCCAGCAGCTCGACTGACGGTACGCCTAACACTGAAGCTTTCTTT.

This clonotype appeared a few times. CDR3 coding DNA: TGCGCCAGCAGCCTACAGGGGGCGAGATATGGCTACACCTTC. Translated: CASSLQGARYGYTF. J is TRBJ1-2 and V is TRBV5-1; TRBD1 aligns across 9 bases. The germline V gene encodes CDR1 SGHRS and CDR2 YFSETQ. V gave up 4 bases and J gave up 5 bases; unmatched junction bases: 6. The CDR3 loop spans 14 amino acids.

The chain joins TRBV5-1 to TRBJ2-7; D is unresolved. The ends were cut back, 1 base at V and 3 bases at J, with 11 bases in the middle. The germline gives CDR1 SGHRS, CDR2 YFSETQ. The CDR3 has 14 residues. The DNA of the CDR3 is TGCGCCAGCAGCTTGCAGGCGTTGGGCTACGAGCAGTACTTC. Translation gives CASSLQALGYEQYF.

V and J are TRBV10-3 and TRBJ2-2, with 10 positions matching TRBD2. CDR1 and CDR2 from the germline V gene are ENHRY and SYGVKD. The CDR3 is 15 residues long. V lost 4 bases, J lost 5 bases, and 4 bases stayed unmatched. The CDR3 region has the DNA TGTGCCATCAGTGTCGAACTAGCGGGGACCGGGGAGCTGTTTTTT. Translating it yields CAISVELAGTGELFF.

This clonotype appeared a few times. The chain links TRBV12-3 or TRBV12-4 to TRBJ2-5; no firm D call. Deletions cut 6 bases from V and 4 bases from J, with 15 bases between. This CDR3 has 14 amino acids. CDR3 DNA: TGTGCCAGCAGGCGAAGCGTTGGAATAGAGACCCAGTACTTC. Residues: CASRRSVGIETQYF.

V is TRBV6-5 and J is TRBJ2-3; D perhaps matches TRBD2 (5 bases). Germline CDR1 is MNHEY and CDR2 is SVGAGI. This CDR3 is 14 amino acids long. The ends were cut back, 2 bases at V and 1 base at J, with 7 bases in the middle. The CDR3 reads CASSYNGGTDTQYF. CDR3 sequence (DNA): TGTGCCAGCAGTTACAACGGGGGCACAGATACGCAGTATTTT.

This clonotype turned up a few times. The chain recombines TRBV6-2 or TRBV6-3 with TRBJ2-1; possible D gene TRBD2, 5 bases. This CDR3 is built from 17 residues. Germline lookup yields CDR1 MNHEY and CDR2 SVGEGT. The germline V and J ends were trimmed by 3 bases and 5 bases, with 20 bases remaining between them. The CDR3 region is CASSYLFGVSSDNEQFF. The CDR3 DNA is TGTGCCAGCAGTTATCTATTTGGAGTGAGTAGCGACAATGAGCAGTTCTTC.

In its sample, this clonotype was seen once. CDR3 in DNA: TGTGCCAGCAGTGACATTCTAGCGGGAGGAACCGGGGAGCTGTTTTTT. Its translation: CASSDILAGGTGELFF. The chain has TRBV2 and TRBJ2-2; 11 nucleotides align to TRBD2. V gave up 3 bases and J gave up 5 bases; unmatched junction bases: 5. In germline, CDR1 is SNHLY, CDR2 FYNNEI. CDR3 size: 16 residues.

J is TRBJ2-1 and V is TRBV7-3; 11 nucleotides match TRBD2. CDR1 is SGHTA, CDR2 FQGTGA, per germline. This CDR3 is built from 16 residues. V was clipped by 5 bases and J by 9 bases; unmatched bases: 12. In DNA, the CDR3 is TGTGCCAGCAGCCTCCCGGCTAGCGGGGGGCTCGGTGAGCAGTTCTTC. Translating gives CASSLPASGGLGEQFF.

The V and J genes are TRBV5-4 and TRBJ2-2, with 10 bases that match TRBD1. The germline V gene has CDR1 SGHNT and CDR2 YYREEE (reference sequence). Unmatched junction bases numbered 10, after V lost 5 bases and J lost 6 bases. This CDR3 region has 16 residues. CDR3 amino acids: CASRKFGQGGSGELFF. The CDR3 DNA is TGTGCCAGCAGGAAGTTTGGACAGGGGGGTTCCGGGGAGCTGTTTTTT.

The V call is TRBV19, the J call TRBJ1-2; D is possibly TRBD1 (5 bases). Trimming removed 1 base at V and 3 bases at J, with 12 bases between. Germline V gene sequence: CDR1 LNHDA, CDR2 SQIVND (reference sequence). The length of the CDR3 is 15 residues. CDR3 bases: TGTGCCAGTAGTATAGCGGGAGGGGACGACTATGGCTACACCTTC. The encoded protein is CASSIAGGDDYGYTF.

The chain is built from TRBV24-1 and TRBJ2-7; D is uncertain. From germline, CDR1 is KGHDR and CDR2 SFDVKD. The CDR3 has 13 residues. Trimming pared 10 bases from V and 0 bases from J, leaving 12 bases between. CDR3 residues: CATGTENSYEQYF. Here the CDR3 DNA reads TGTGCCACGGGTACAGAAAACTCCTACGAGCAGTACTTC.

To note about this clonotype: One end of the junction fails to match germline, which may point to a read error. This sequence joins TRBV5-5 and TRBJ2-1; no reliable D call. The CDR3 has 13 residues. Germline CDR1 SGHKS, CDR2 YYEKEE (reference sequence). DNA of the CDR3: TGTGCCAGCAGCCCCCCACCCCCCGGAGAGGAGCTCTTC. Residues: CASSPPPPGEELF.

This clonotype was recorded a few times. The J gene is TRBJ2-7, the V gene TRBV7-9, with TRBD2 as a possible D gene (6 bases). V lost 5 bases to trimming and J lost 5 bases, with 13 bases between them. The CDR3 runs to 13 residues. Germline CDR1 and CDR2: SEHNR and FQNEAQ (reference sequence). CDR3 sequence (DNA): TGTGCCAGCAGCCCCGGGAGTTTTGACGAGCAGTACTTC. Residues: CASSPGSFDEQYF.